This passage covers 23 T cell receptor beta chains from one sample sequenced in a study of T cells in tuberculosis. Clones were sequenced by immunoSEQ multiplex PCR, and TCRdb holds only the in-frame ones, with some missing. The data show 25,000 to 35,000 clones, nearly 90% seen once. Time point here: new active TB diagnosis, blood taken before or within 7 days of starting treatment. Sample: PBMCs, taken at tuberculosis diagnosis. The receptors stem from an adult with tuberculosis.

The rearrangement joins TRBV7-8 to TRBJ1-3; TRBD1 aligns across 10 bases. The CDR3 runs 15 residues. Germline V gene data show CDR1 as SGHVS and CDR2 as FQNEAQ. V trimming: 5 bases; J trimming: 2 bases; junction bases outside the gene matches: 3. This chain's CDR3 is CASSRQGAAGNTIYF. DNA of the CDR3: TGTGCCAGCAGCCGACAGGGGGCGGCTGGAAACACCATATATTTT.

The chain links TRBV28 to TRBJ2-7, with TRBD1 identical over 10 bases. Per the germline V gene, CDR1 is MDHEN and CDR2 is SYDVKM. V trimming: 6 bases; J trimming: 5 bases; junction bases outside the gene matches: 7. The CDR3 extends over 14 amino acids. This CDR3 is CASSLQDRGDEQYF. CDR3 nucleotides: TGTGCCAGCAGCCTCCAGGACAGGGGGGACGAGCAGTACTTC.

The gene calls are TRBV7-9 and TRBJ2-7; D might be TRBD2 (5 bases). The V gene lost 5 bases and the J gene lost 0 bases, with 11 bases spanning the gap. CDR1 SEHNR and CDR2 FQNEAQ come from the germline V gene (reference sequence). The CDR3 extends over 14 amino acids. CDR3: CASSPGKSSYEQYF. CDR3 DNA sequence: TGTGCCAGCAGCCCGGGAAAGAGCTCCTACGAGCAGTACTTC.

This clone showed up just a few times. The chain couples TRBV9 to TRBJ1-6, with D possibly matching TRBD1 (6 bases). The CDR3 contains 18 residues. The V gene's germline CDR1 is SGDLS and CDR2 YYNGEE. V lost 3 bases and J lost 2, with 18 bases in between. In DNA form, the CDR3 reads TGTGCCAGCAGCGCCGAAGGGACACCAGGCCCCTATAATTCACCCCTCCACTTT. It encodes CASSAEGTPGPYNSPLHF.

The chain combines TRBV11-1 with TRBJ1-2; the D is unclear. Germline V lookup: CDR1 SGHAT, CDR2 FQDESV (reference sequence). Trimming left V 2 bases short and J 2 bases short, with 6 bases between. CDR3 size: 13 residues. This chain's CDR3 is CASSLLSNYGYTF. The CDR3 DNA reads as TGTGCCAGCAGCTTACTTTCGAACTATGGCTACACCTTC.

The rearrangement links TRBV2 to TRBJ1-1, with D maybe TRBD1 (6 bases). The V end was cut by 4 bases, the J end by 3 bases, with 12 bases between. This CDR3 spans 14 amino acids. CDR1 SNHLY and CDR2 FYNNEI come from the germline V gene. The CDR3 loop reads CASSGSNRDTEAFF. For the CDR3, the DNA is TGTGCCAGCAGTGGTTCGAACAGGGACACTGAAGCTTTCTTT.

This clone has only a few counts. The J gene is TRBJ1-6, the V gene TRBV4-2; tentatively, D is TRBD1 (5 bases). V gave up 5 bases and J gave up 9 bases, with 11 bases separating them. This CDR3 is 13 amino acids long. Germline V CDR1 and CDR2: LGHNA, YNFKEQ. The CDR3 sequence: CASSATVRSPLHF. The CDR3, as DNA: TGTGCCAGCAGCGCGACAGTACGTTCACCCCTCCACTTT.

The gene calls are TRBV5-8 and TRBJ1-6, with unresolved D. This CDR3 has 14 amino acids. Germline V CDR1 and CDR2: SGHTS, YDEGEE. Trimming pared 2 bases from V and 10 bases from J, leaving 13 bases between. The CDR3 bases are TGTGCCAGCAGCTTTGGCCAGAATGAATCACCCCTCCACTTT. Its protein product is CASSFGQNESPLHF.

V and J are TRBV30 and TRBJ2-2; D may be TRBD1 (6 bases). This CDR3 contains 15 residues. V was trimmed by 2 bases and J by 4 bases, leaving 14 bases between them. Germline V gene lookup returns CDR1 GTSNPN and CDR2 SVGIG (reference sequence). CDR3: CAWSLRQAFTGELFF. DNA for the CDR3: TGTGCCTGGAGTCTTAGACAGGCCTTCACCGGGGAGCTGTTTTTT.

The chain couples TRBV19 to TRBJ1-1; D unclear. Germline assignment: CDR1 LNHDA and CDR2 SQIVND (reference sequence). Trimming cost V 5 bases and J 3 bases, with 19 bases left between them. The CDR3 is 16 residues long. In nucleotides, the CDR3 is TGTGCCAGTAGTTTACCGACGGGGAGTGGGGACACTGAAGCTTTCTTT. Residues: CASSLPTGSGDTEAFF.

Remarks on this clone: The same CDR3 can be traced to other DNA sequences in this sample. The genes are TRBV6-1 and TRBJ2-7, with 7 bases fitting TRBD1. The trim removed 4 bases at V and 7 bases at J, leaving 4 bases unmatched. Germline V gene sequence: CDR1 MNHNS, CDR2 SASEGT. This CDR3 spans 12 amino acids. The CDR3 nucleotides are TGTGCCAGCAGTGCCTACAGGGGTGAGCAGTACTTC. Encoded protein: CASSAYRGEQYF.

The CDR3 DNA reads TGCGCCAGCAGCCAAGAATTCGAGGGTCTGAACACCGGGGAGCTGTTTTTT. This gives the protein CASSQEFEGLNTGELFF. The V and J genes are TRBV4-1 and TRBJ2-2, with D maybe TRBD2 (5 bases). V was trimmed by 0 bases and J by 1 base, leaving 12 bases between them. Germline-derived CDR1 and CDR2 are MGHRA and YSYEKL. The CDR3 has 17 amino acids.

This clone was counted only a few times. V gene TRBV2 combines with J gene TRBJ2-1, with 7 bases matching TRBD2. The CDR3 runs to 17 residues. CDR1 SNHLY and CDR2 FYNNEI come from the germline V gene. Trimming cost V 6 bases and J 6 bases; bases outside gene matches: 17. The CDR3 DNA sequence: TGTGCCAGCAGCATTCTAAAGCGGGCTAGCGGATTCAATGAGCAGTTCTTC. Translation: CASSILKRASGFNEQFF.

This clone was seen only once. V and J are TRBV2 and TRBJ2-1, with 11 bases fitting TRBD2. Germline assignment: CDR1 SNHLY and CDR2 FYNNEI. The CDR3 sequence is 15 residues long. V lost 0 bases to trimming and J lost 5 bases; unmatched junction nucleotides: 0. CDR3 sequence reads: CASSEATSGNNEQFF. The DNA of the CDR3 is TGTGCCAGCAGTGAAGCGACTAGCGGGAACAATGAGCAGTTCTTC.

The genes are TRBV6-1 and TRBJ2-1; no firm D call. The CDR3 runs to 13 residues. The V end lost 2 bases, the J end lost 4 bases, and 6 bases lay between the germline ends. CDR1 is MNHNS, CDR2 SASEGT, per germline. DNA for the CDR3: TGTGCCAGCAGTGAATTCCTTTACAATGAGCAGTTCTTC. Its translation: CASSEFLYNEQFF.

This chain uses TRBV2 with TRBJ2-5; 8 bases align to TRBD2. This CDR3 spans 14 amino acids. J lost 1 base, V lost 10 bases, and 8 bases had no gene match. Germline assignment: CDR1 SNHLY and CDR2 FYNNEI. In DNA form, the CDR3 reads TGTGCCACCGGGGGGGGTAGTTTCCAAGAGACCCAGTACTTC. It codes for CATGGGSFQETQYF.

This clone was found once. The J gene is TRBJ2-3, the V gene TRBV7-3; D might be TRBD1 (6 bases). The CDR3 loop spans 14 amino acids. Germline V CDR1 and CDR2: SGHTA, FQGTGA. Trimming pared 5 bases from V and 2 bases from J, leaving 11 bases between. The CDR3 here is CASSDGQPTDTQYF. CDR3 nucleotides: TGTGCCAGCAGCGACGGACAGCCCACAGATACGCAGTATTTT.

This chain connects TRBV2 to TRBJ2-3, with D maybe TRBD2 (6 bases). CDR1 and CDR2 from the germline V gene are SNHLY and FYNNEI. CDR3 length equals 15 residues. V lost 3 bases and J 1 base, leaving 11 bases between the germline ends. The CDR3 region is CASSETGVGTDTQYF. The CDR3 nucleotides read TGTGCCAGCAGTGAGACGGGGGTCGGCACAGATACGCAGTATTTT.

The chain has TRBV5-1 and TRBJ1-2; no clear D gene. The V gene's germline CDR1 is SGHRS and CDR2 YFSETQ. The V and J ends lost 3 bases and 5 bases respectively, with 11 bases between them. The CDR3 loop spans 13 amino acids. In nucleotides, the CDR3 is TGCGCCAGCAGCTCTAGAAGTGGTTATGGCTACACCTTC. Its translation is CASSSRSGYGYTF.

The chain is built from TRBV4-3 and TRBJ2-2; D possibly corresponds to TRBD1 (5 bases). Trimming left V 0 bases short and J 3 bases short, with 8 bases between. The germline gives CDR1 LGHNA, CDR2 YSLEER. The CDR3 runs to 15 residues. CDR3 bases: TGCGCCAGCAGCCAAGATCCAGGGCACACCGGGGAGCTGTTTTTT. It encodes CASSQDPGHTGELFF.

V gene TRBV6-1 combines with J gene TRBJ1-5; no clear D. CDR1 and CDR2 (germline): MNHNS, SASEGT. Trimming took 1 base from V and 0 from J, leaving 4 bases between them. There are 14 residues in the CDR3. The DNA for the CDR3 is TGTGCCAGCAGTGAAGATTATAGCAATCAGCCCCAGCATTTT. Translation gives CASSEDYSNQPQHF.

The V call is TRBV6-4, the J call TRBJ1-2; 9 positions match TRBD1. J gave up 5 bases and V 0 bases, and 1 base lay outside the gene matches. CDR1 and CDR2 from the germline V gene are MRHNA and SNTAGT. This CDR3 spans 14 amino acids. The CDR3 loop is CASSDSDRGYGYTF. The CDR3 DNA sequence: TGTGCCAGCAGTGACTCAGACAGGGGGTATGGCTACACCTTC.

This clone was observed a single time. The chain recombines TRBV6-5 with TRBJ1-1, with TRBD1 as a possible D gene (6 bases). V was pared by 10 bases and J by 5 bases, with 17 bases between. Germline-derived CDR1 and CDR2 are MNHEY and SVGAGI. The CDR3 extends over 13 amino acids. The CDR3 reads CATNLGGETEAFF. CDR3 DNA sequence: TGTGCCACCAACCTTGGGGGCGAAACTGAAGCTTTCTTT.